Presented here are 21 T cell receptor beta chains from one specimen sequenced in a study of T cell responses to AZD1222 COVID-19 vaccine. Only in-frame clones appear in the TCRdb table, and some are missing; sequencing was by immunoSEQ multiplex PCR. The data contain approximately 170,000 clones, around 93% of them singletons. This specimen was peripheral blood, taken on day 0 of AZD1222 vaccination. Every receptor here comes from an adult in good health.

The J gene is TRBJ2-7, the V gene TRBV10-1; no clear D. Germline lookup yields CDR1 WNHNN and CDR2 SYGVQD (reference sequence). The V gene lost 3 bases and the J gene lost 5 bases, with 14 bases spanning the gap. The CDR3 totals 14 residues. CDR3: CASSEGGVLDEQYF. In nucleotides, the CDR3 is TGCGCCAGCAGTGAAGGTGGAGTTCTAGACGAGCAGTACTTC.

This clone was seen a few times. The V gene is TRBV11-3, the J gene TRBJ1-2, with 7 nucleotides matching TRBD1. The germline V gene encodes CDR1 SGHNT and CDR2 YENEEA. The ends lost 3 bases at V and 7 bases at J; junction bases unmatched: 8. The CDR3 totals 14 residues. CDR3 nucleotide sequence: TGTGCCAGCAGCTTGACTACAGGGGTCGGTGGCTACACCTTC. Its translation: CASSLTTGVGGYTF.

V usage is TRBV7-2 and J usage is TRBJ1-2; 11 positions agree with TRBD1. There are 18 residues in the CDR3. The trim removed 5 bases at V and 2 bases at J, leaving 13 bases unmatched. Germline lookup yields CDR1 SGHTA and CDR2 FQGNSA. The CDR3 coding sequence is TGTGCCAGCAGCCTGGGGAGGGACAGGGGGACCTCGAACTATGGCTACACCTTC. Encoded protein: CASSLGRDRGTSNYGYTF.

The chain uses TRBV19 and TRBJ2-3; the match to TRBD2 covers 10 bases. CDR3 length: 15 amino acids. J was trimmed by 2 bases and V by 8 bases; bases with no gene match: 7. CDR1 LNHDA and CDR2 SQIVND come from the germline V gene (reference sequence). The CDR3 bases are TGTGCCAGTGGGAGCGGGAGGGCGAACACAGATACGCAGTATTTT. It codes for CASGSGRANTDTQYF.

V gene TRBV11-2 combines with J gene TRBJ2-3; D is possibly TRBD1 or TRBD2 (5 bases each). The CDR3 runs 17 residues. CDR1 SGHAT and CDR2 FQNNGV come from the germline V gene. V dropped 5 bases and J dropped 4 bases, with 22 bases sitting between them. The CDR3 sequence is CASSPKRNYRGADTQYF. CDR3 DNA sequence: TGTGCCAGCAGCCCTAAAAGGAACTACCGGGGCGCAGATACGCAGTATTTT.

This sequence joins TRBV4-1 and TRBJ2-1; tentative D call: TRBD2 (6 bases). Trimming left V 7 bases short and J 5 bases short, with 15 bases between. From germline, CDR1 is MGHRA and CDR2 YSYEKL. The CDR3 runs 14 residues. In DNA, the CDR3 is TGCGCCAGCACCGGGACTCCGGGAGACAATGAGCAGTTCTTC. Translated: CASTGTPGDNEQFF.

This clone was observed a single time. V gene TRBV2 combines with J gene TRBJ1-5; 9 bases are a match to TRBD1. Germline values: CDR1 SNHLY, CDR2 FYNNEI. There are 16 residues in the CDR3. The trim removed 6 bases at V and 4 bases at J, leaving 10 bases unmatched. The CDR3 loop is CASRKGTGQENQPQHF. CDR3 DNA: TGTGCCAGCAGGAAGGGGACAGGGCAAGAAAATCAGCCCCAGCATTTT.

V and J are TRBV30 and TRBJ1-5; possible D gene TRBD1, 5 bases. V lost 3 bases and J lost 2, with 17 bases in between. The CDR3 runs to 16 residues. Per germline, CDR1 GTSNPN and CDR2 SVGIG (reference sequence). This CDR3 is CAWREGRVRGNQPQHF. The DNA of the CDR3 is TGTGCCTGGAGAGAGGGGAGGGTCCGGGGCAATCAGCCCCAGCATTTT. Complete variable domain (other parts from reference TRBV30 and TRBJ1-5): SQTIHQWPATLVQPVGSPLSLECTVEGTSNPNLYWYRQAAGRGLQLLFYSVGIGQISSEVPQNLSASRPQDRQFILSSKKLLLSDSGFYLCAWREGRVRGNQPQHFGDGTRLSIL.

This sequence joins TRBV30 and TRBJ2-1; 8 nucleotides match TRBD1. Per the germline V gene, CDR1 is GTSNPN and CDR2 is SVGIG (reference sequence). Trimming removed 2 bases from V and 7 bases from J; junction bases left unmatched: 7. The CDR3 length is 14 residues. CDR3 region: CAWSPRTGWNEQFF. The CDR3 region has the DNA TGTGCCTGGAGTCCTAGGACAGGGTGGAATGAGCAGTTCTTC.

This rearrangement joins TRBV2 to TRBJ2-3; 12 bases line up with TRBD2. The CDR3 totals 14 residues. The V gene's germline CDR1 is SNHLY and CDR2 FYNNEI. The V segment lost 4 bases and the J segment 4 bases; nucleotides outside the gene matches: 0. The CDR3 nucleotides read TGTGCCAGCAGTGGACTAGCGGGAGCAGATACGCAGTATTTT. This translates into CASSGLAGADTQYF.

The chain uses TRBV6-5 and TRBJ2-5; D is ambiguous. The CDR3 has 11 residues. The germline V gene has CDR1 MNHEY and CDR2 SVGAGI. V lost 6 bases, J lost 7 bases, and 9 bases lay in between. The CDR3, as DNA: TGTGCCAGCAGCAACCTGGGGACCCAGTACTTC. As protein: CASSNLGTQYF.

This chain joins TRBV27 and TRBJ1-2; TRBD1 matches at 7 bases. Germline V CDR1 and CDR2: MNHEY, SMNVEV (reference sequence). The J segment lost 5 bases and the V segment lost 5 bases, leaving 5 bases of the junction unmatched. This CDR3 is 13 amino acids long. The CDR3 sequence is CASSAGQTYGYTF. CDR3 in DNA: TGTGCCAGCAGTGCGGGACAGACTTATGGCTACACCTTC.

This sequence joins TRBV19 and TRBJ2-6, with unresolved D. The CDR3 is 15 residues long. In germline, CDR1 is LNHDA, CDR2 SQIVND (reference sequence). The V gene lost 3 bases and the J gene lost 0 bases, with 6 bases spanning the gap. The CDR3 coding sequence is TGTGCCAGTAGTATCGTGTTCTCTGGGGCCAACGTCCTGACTTTC. Residues: CASSIVFSGANVLTF.

A note on this clone: The identical CDR3 is also encoded by other nucleotide sequences in the sample. The chain uses TRBV5-1 and TRBJ1-1, with unresolved D. The germline V and J ends were trimmed by 2 bases and 1 base, with 6 bases remaining between them. The CDR3 loop spans 13 amino acids. The germline V gene has CDR1 SGHRS and CDR2 YFSETQ. The CDR3 DNA reads TGCGCCAGCAGCTTTCAGGAGAACACTGAAGCTTTCTTT. This translates into CASSFQENTEAFF.

This rearrangement joins TRBV12-3 or TRBV12-4 to TRBJ2-1, with D uncertain. V was pared by 6 bases and J by 4 bases, with 7 bases between. There are 12 residues in the CDR3. The CDR3 loop is CASSFSYNEQFF. In nucleotides, the CDR3 is TGTGCCAGCAGCTTTAGTTACAATGAGCAGTTCTTC.

The chain joins TRBV27 to TRBJ1-5; no clear D gene. CDR3 length equals 14 residues. Germline V gives CDR1 MNHEY, CDR2 SMNVEV (reference sequence). Trimming took 8 bases from V and 7 from J, leaving 18 bases between them. DNA for the CDR3: TGTGCCAGCGGCCCCGCGGGTTCTAGGCAGCCCCAGCATTTT. Translation gives CASGPAGSRQPQHF.

This chain links TRBV30 with TRBJ1-6; D uncertain. V was cut by 0 bases and J by 6 bases, with 3 bases left in between. Looked up from germline, CDR1 is GTSNPN and CDR2 is SVGIG (reference sequence). CDR3 size: 12 residues. This CDR3 is CAWSVTNSPLHF. CDR3 DNA: TGTGCCTGGAGTGTTACTAATTCACCCCTCCACTTT.

V and J are TRBV2 and TRBJ1-6; 9 bases are a match to TRBD1. The CDR3 is 16 residues long. CDR1 and CDR2 (germline): SNHLY, FYNNEI. V lost 5 bases, J lost 9 bases, and 11 bases stayed unmatched. The CDR3 sequence is CASSLRTGVSSSPLHF. In nucleotides, the CDR3 is TGTGCCAGCAGTCTTCGGACAGGGGTATCTTCTTCACCCCTCCACTTT. The full variable domain, in which reference TRBV2 and TRBJ1-6 provide the parts outside the CDR3, is EPEVTQTPSHQVTQMGQEVILRCVPISNHLYFYWYRQILGQKVEFLVSFYNNEISEKSEIFDDQFSVERPDGSNFTLKIRSTKLEDSAMYFCASSLRTGVSSSPLHFGNGTRLTVT.

The chain has TRBV10-1 and TRBJ1-3; tentative D call: TRBD1 (6 bases). Trimming shortened V by 6 bases and J by 0 bases, and 12 bases separated the two germline ends. CDR3 length: 15 amino acids. Germline CDR1 WNHNN, CDR2 SYGVQD (reference sequence). The CDR3 DNA reads as TGCGCCAGCAGCGGACAGAATCCCTCTGGAAACACCATATATTTT. The encoded protein is CASSGQNPSGNTIYF.

The chain recombines TRBV6-2 or TRBV6-3 with TRBJ1-5, with 8 bases matching TRBD1. From germline, CDR1 is MNHEY and CDR2 SVGEGT. The CDR3 runs to 18 residues. Trimming removed 0 bases from V and 3 bases from J; junction bases left unmatched: 10. The CDR3 coding sequence is TGTGCCAGCAGTTACTCCCCCCGAGGACAGGGATACAATCAGCCCCAGCATTTT. As protein: CASSYSPRGQGYNQPQHF.

In this sample, this clone turned up a few times. The chain carries TRBV30 and TRBJ2-3, with a tentative D call TRBD2 (6 bases). V lost 0 bases and J lost 14, with 12 bases in between. The CDR3 has 11 amino acids. Germline CDR1 GTSNPN, CDR2 SVGIG (reference sequence). Written as DNA, the CDR3 is TGTGCCTGGAGTGTACGGGACTCTTCGTATTTT. Amino acids: CAWSVRDSSYF.